One and the same sample provided the 20 T cell receptor beta chains below, sequenced in a study of cytotoxic CD8 clonotypes in ibrutinib-treated CLL. Repertoires were generated with immunoSEQ multiplex PCR, while TCRdb's copy carries only in-frame clones and drops some. Here the sample spans roughly 29,000 clones, around three fifths being singletons. The material sequenced was PBMCs, taken before ibrutinib treatment. Receptors originate from a human donor with chronic lymphocytic leukemia.

This clone is a singleton in its sample. This chain uses TRBV11-2 with TRBJ1-5; unclear D gene. The germline V gene encodes CDR1 SGHAT and CDR2 FQNNGV. V was cut by 1 base and J by 4 bases, with 14 bases left in between. CDR3 size: 16 residues. This chain's CDR3 is CASSLGPEGRNQPQHF. In DNA, the CDR3 is TGTGCCAGCAGCTTAGGTCCAGAGGGCAGGAATCAGCCCCAGCATTTT.

The V call is TRBV7-3, the J call TRBJ2-1, with D uncertain. Germline V gives CDR1 SGHTA, CDR2 FQGTGA. V lost 2 bases and J 4 bases, leaving 9 bases between the germline ends. CDR3 length: 14 residues. The CDR3 DNA is TGTGCCAGCAGCTTATCGGGCCCTTACAATGAGCAGTTCTTC. Protein sequence: CASSLSGPYNEQFF.

The chain links TRBV7-2 to TRBJ2-7; D is undetermined. Germline V gene sequence: CDR1 SGHTA, CDR2 FQGNSA. The CDR3 consists of 13 residues. The germline V and J ends were trimmed by 0 bases and 3 bases, with 6 bases remaining between them. DNA of the CDR3: TGTGCCAGCAGCTTAGCGGGTAGCTACGAGCAGTACTTC. It is translated as CASSLAGSYEQYF. Together with reference TRBV7-2 and TRBJ2-7, the CDR3 gives the full variable domain: GAGVSQSPSNKVTEKGKDVELRCDPISGHTALYWYRQSLGQGLEFLIYFQGNSAPDKSGLPSDRFSAERTGGSVSTLTIQRTQQEDSAVYLCASSLAGSYEQYFGPGTRLTVT.

This clone came up a few times. V is TRBV7-9 and J is TRBJ2-2; D call uncertain. Germline CDR1 and CDR2: SEHNR and FQNEAQ (reference sequence). The CDR3 is 14 amino acids. Deletions cut 5 bases from V and 3 bases from J, with 10 bases between. In nucleotides, the CDR3 is TGTGCCAGCAGCCTTAGGGTGGACACCGGGGAGCTGTTTTTT. Its protein is CASSLRVDTGELFF.

The chain has TRBV6-6 and TRBJ2-2, with D possibly being TRBD1 (6 bases). The CDR3 consists of 13 residues. Germline CDR1 and CDR2: MNHNY and SVGAGI (reference sequence). With 6 bases removed from V and 6 bases from J, the gap between germline ends came to 11 bases. CDR3 DNA: TGTGCCAGCAGACCCGGGACATCCGGGGAGCTGTTTTTT. Translating gives CASRPGTSGELFF.

J is TRBJ2-7 and V is TRBV5-4; 8 bases agree with TRBD1. Germline-derived CDR1 and CDR2 are SGHNT and YYREEE (reference sequence). V gave up 5 bases and J gave up 3 bases; unmatched junction bases: 4. The CDR3 runs to 13 residues. The CDR3 nucleotides read TGTGCCAGCAGGCACGGACAGGGCTACGAGCAGTACTTC. Translating it yields CASRHGQGYEQYF.

The CDR3 protein is CASSLEGDGQEAFF. The CDR3 DNA follows: TGTGCCAGCAGCTTAGAGGGGGACGGGCAGGAAGCTTTCTTT. J is TRBJ1-1 and V is TRBV7-2; D is perhaps TRBD1 (6 bases). The CDR3 consists of 14 residues. The ends were cut back, 1 base at V and 8 bases at J, with 14 bases in the middle. In germline, CDR1 is SGHTA, CDR2 FQGNSA.

The rearrangement links TRBV7-2 to TRBJ2-7; either TRBD1 or TRBD2 may supply D (6 bases each). The CDR3 runs to 14 residues. Germline V gene sequence: CDR1 SGHTA, CDR2 FQGNSA. V was clipped by 5 bases and J by 5 bases, with 16 bases between them. This chain's CDR3 is CASSPPQGRNEQYF. DNA of the CDR3: TGTGCCAGCAGCCCACCCCAGGGGAGGAACGAGCAGTACTTC.

This clone is labeled medium-sized. The chain employs TRBV19 and TRBJ1-3, with D perhaps matching TRBD1 (5 bases). The germline V and J ends were trimmed by 2 bases and 6 bases, with 11 bases remaining between them. This CDR3 has 14 amino acids. CDR1 is LNHDA and CDR2 is SQIVND in the germline V gene (reference sequence). CDR3 nucleotides: TGTGCCAGTAGTATAACAGGAGAAACAAACACCATATATTTT. This sequence encodes CASSITGETNTIYF. The full variable domain, rest sourced from reference TRBV19 and TRBJ1-3, is DGGITQSPKYLFRKEGQNVTLSCEQNLNHDAMYWYRQDPGQGLRLIYYSQIVNDFQKGDIAEGYSVSREKKESFPLTVTSAQKNPTAFYLCASSITGETNTIYFGEGSWLTVV.

The V call is TRBV5-4, the J call TRBJ1-2; 8 nucleotides match TRBD1. The germline CDR1 and CDR2 sequences are SGHNT and YYREEE (reference sequence). The CDR3 is 16 amino acids. The V gene end was trimmed by 5 bases and the J gene end by 7 bases; junction bases not matched to a gene: 16. The CDR3 region is CASRYRTGPSLGGYTF. The DNA of the CDR3 is TGTGCCAGCAGATACCGGACAGGGCCCTCTTTAGGTGGCTACACCTTC.

V and J are TRBV7-8 and TRBJ2-7, with D uncertain. CDR1 and CDR2 (germline): SGHVS, FQNEAQ. V was pared by 8 bases and J by 6 bases, with 23 bases between. The CDR3 is made up of 15 amino acids. The chain's CDR3 is CASYTTTPQALEQYF. In DNA, the CDR3 is TGTGCCAGCTACACTACTACCCCCCAGGCCCTCGAGCAGTACTTC.

The V call is TRBV11-2, the J call TRBJ1-2, with 8 bases matching TRBD1. The CDR3 is 15 amino acids. Trimming cost V 5 bases and J 4 bases; bases outside gene matches: 9. Germline loops: CDR1 SGHAT, CDR2 FQNNGV. The CDR3 nucleotides read TGTGCCAGCAGCGCCGACAGGGGCCACTTCTATGGCTACACCTTC. It is translated as CASSADRGHFYGYTF.

In this sample, this clone turned up once. This rearrangement joins TRBV2 to TRBJ2-3; no definite D call. CDR3 length: 14 residues. V was clipped by 4 bases and J by 2 bases, with 10 bases between them. Per germline, CDR1 SNHLY and CDR2 FYNNEI. Here the CDR3 reads CASSGPGPTDTQYF. As DNA, the CDR3 is TGTGCCAGCAGTGGACCCGGGCCCACAGATACGCAGTATTTT.

The rearrangement links TRBV4-2 to TRBJ2-3; 7 bases align to TRBD2. CDR1 is LGHNA, CDR2 YNFKEQ, per germline. Trimming took 3 bases from V and 2 from J; bases not matched to a gene: 8. CDR3 size: 16 residues. The CDR3 DNA reads as TGTGCCAGCAGCCACCCAGGGAGCGGGGCCACAGATACGCAGTATTTT. This codes for CASSHPGSGATDTQYF.

In its sample, this clone was seen a few times. The V and J genes are TRBV11-3 and TRBJ2-3, with 8 bases fitting TRBD1. Germline-derived CDR1 and CDR2 are SGHNT and YENEEA. V shed 8 bases, J shed 9 bases, and the junction held 7 bases outside the gene matches. CDR3 length: 12 amino acids. Here the CDR3 reads CASSFTGGTQYF. Written as DNA, the CDR3 is TGTGCCAGCTCCTTTACAGGGGGGACGCAGTATTTT.

The V call is TRBV5-1, the J call TRBJ2-1; 9 positions agree with TRBD2. CDR1 is SGHRS, CDR2 YFSETQ, per germline. CDR3 length equals 16 residues. With V trimmed by 2 bases and J by 4 bases, 7 bases remained unmatched. CDR3 residues: CASSFGGGADYNEQFF. CDR3 coding DNA: TGCGCCAGCAGCTTTGGCGGGGGGGCAGATTACAATGAGCAGTTCTTC.

The chain is built from TRBV7-3 and TRBJ1-6; the D is unclear. The CDR3 runs 16 residues. In germline, CDR1 is SGHTA, CDR2 FQGTGA. Trimming took off 1 base at V and 9 bases at J, with 16 bases between the two ends. This CDR3 reads CASSLMGLQYGSPLHF. The CDR3 region has the DNA TGTGCCAGCAGCTTAATGGGCCTGCAATACGGTTCACCCCTCCACTTT. The full variable domain, rest sourced from reference TRBV7-3 and TRBJ1-6, is GAGVSQTPSNKVTEKGKYVELRCDPISGHTALYWYRQSLGQGPEFLIYFQGTGAADDSGLPNDRFFAVRPEGSVSTLKIQRTERGDSAVYLCASSLMGLQYGSPLHFGNGTRLTVT.

In its sample, this clone was seen a few times. J is TRBJ1-5 and V is TRBV19; perhaps TRBD1 as D (6 bases). Deletions cut 6 bases from V and 6 bases from J, with 12 bases between. The CDR3 length is 13 residues. Germline lookup yields CDR1 LNHDA and CDR2 SQIVND (reference sequence). CDR3: CASRGGSGQPQHF. CDR3 nucleotides: TGTGCCAGTAGAGGGGGTAGTGGTCAGCCCCAGCATTTT.

This chain connects TRBV2 to TRBJ2-2, with TRBD1 matching over 7 bases. The CDR3 has 14 amino acids. Per germline, CDR1 SNHLY and CDR2 FYNNEI. V dropped 6 bases and J dropped 5; count of bases not matched to a gene: 6. In DNA, the CDR3 is TGTGCCAGCAGGGGGGACAGCTTAACCGGGGAGCTGTTTTTT. It specifies CASRGDSLTGELFF.

This clone is termed medium-sized. CDR3 loop: CASSSRGEPSYEQYF. CDR3 bases: TGTGCCAGCAGCTCGCGGGGGGAACCCTCCTACGAGCAGTACTTC. V usage is TRBV11-2 and J usage is TRBJ2-7, with TRBD2 identical over 8 bases. The CDR3 runs to 15 residues. The germline gives CDR1 SGHAT, CDR2 FQNNGV. V was pared by 4 bases and J by 0 bases, with 5 bases of the junction left unmatched.